Here is one T cell receptor (beta chain) with its context. TCRdb independently ran MiXCR on the 5' RACE reads; one entry per CDR3 protein. The data contain some 660,000 distinct CDR3 sequences, under 9% of them seen just once; the ten biggest clones take up 0.75% to 1%. V was pared by 6 bases and J by 5 bases, with 9 bases of the junction left unmatched. CDR1 MRHNA and CDR2 SNTAGT come from the germline V gene. This CDR3 is 15 amino acids long. This entry is derived from a study of identical twins. These data also featured in a second study, about yellow fever vaccine responses in identical twins.

This clonotype was obtained from a woman aged 18-29 years in good health. The chain carries TRBV6-4 and TRBJ2-4; TRBD1 aligns across 8 bases. Material for sequencing was PBMCs. The CDR3 is CASSQQPGQENIQYF. Here the CDR3 DNA reads TGTGCCAGCAGCCAACAACCGGGACAGGAAAACATTCAGTACTTC.